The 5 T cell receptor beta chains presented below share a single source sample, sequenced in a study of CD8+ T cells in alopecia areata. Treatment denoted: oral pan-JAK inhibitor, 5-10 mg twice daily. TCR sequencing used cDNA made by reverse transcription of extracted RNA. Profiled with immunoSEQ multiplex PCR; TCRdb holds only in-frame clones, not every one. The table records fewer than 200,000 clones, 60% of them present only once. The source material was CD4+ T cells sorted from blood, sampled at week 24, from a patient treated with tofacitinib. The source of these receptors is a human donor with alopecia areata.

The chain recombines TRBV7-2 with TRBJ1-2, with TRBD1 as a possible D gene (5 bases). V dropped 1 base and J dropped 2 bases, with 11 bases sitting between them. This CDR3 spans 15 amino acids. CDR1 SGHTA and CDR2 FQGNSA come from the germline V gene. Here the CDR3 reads CASSLEGQGNYGYTF. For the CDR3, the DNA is TGTGCCAGCAGCTTAGAAGGGCAGGGAAACTATGGCTACACCTTC.

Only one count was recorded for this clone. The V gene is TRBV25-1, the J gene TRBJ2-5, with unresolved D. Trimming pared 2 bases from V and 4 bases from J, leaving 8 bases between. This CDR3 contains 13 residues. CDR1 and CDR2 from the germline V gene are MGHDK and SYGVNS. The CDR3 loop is CASSEASVETQYF. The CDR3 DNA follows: TGTGCCAGCAGTGAAGCCTCGGTAGAGACCCAGTACTTC.

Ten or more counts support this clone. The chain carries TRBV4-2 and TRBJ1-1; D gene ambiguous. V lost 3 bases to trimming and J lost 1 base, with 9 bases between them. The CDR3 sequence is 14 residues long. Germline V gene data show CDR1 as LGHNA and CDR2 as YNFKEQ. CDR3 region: CASSQELSNTEAFF. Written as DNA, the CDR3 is TGTGCCAGCAGCCAGGAACTCTCGAACACTGAAGCTTTCTTT.

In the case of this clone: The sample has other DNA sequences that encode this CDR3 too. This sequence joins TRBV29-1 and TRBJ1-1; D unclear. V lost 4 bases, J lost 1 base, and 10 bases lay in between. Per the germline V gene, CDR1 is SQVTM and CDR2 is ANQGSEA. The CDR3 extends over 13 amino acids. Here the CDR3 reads CSVAPLRNTEAFF. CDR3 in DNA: TGCAGCGTTGCGCCACTAAGGAACACTGAAGCTTTCTTT. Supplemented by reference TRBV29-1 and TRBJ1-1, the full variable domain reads SAVISQKPSRDICQRGTSLTIQCQVDSQVTMMFWYRQQPGQSLTLIATANQGSEATYESGFVIDKFPISRPNLTFSTLTVSNMSPEDSSIYLCSVAPLRNTEAFFGQGTRLTVV.

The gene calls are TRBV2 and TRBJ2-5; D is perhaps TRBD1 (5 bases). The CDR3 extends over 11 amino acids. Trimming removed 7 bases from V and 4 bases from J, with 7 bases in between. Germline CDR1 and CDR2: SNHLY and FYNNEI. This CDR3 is CASKGLETQYF. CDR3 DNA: TGTGCCAGCAAGGGGTTAGAGACCCAGTACTTC.